The clone carrying this T cell receptor beta chain is large within its sample. Antigen specificity is unknown. This CDR3 comprises 15 residues. Germline V gene sequence: CDR1 SGDLS, CDR2 YYNGEE. V shed 0 bases and J 10 bases; nucleotides not matched to a gene: 7. The data derive from a study of circulating CD8 cells and anti-PD-1 response in melanoma. Study summary: About 50% of the 13 melanoma patients received first-line anti-PD-1 therapy.

Using approximately 15 ng of total RNA, TCR libraries were made with the QIAseq Immune Repertoire TCR panel. TCRdb analysed the reads with MiXCR anew, one entry per CDR3 protein. The data show 230 or so distinct CDR3 sequences, with roughly 8.9% seen just once and roughly 58% held by the top ten. Regarding the study as a whole: Published repertoire comparisons used only baseline and M1 samples from a small cohort with few responders. Peptide assays on expanded sorted subsets replaced tumor-based reactivity testing.

From live CD3+CD8+TCRalphabeta+ cells, four PD-1 and/or TIGIT subsets were sorted. This sequence joins TRBV9 and TRBJ2-1, with TRBD2 matching over 10 bases. The input for sequencing was CD8+ T cells from PBMCs, taken at baseline or after one month of anti-PD-1 therapy (not recorded which). This receptor was identified in a human donor with melanoma. The CDR3 region has the DNA TGTGCCAGCAGCGTAGTAGCGGGAGGCGTCGAGGAGCAGTTCTTC. Its protein is CASSVVAGGVEEQFF.